The 5 T cell receptor beta chains given below trace back to one sample, sequenced in a study of cytomegalovirus exposure and HLA in healthy donors. The study ran its PCR with 60 Vbeta and 13 Jbeta primers. The table came from immunoSEQ multiplex PCR; TCRdb's copy has only in-frame clones and leaves some out. The table lists about 190,000 clones, around 79% of them singletons. The sequencing input was PBMCs. The receptors were gathered from a woman between 45 and 65 years old in good health and CMV-seronegative.

The count of this clone is one. The genes are TRBV7-2 and TRBJ2-4, with D possibly matching TRBD2 (5 bases). V was cut by 5 bases and J by 0 bases, with 14 bases left in between. Germline loops: CDR1 SGHTA, CDR2 FQGNSA. This CDR3 has 16 amino acids. CDR3 in amino acids: CASSIGLTLAKNIQYF. The CDR3 coding sequence is TGTGCCAGCAGCATCGGACTTACTTTAGCCAAAAACATTCAGTACTTC.

The genes are TRBV19 and TRBJ2-3, with D perhaps TRBD2 (5 bases). The V end was cut by 3 bases, the J end by 5 bases, with 9 bases between. The CDR3 is 13 residues long. Germline assignment: CDR1 LNHDA and CDR2 SQIVND (reference sequence). CDR3 nucleotides: TGTGCCAGTAGTATCGGACTTCAAGATACGCAGTATTTT. This encodes CASSIGLQDTQYF.

This clone appeared once. The rearrangement uses TRBV6-5 and TRBJ1-1; D unclear. CDR1 is MNHEY, CDR2 SVGAGI, per germline. Trimming removed 4 bases from V and 4 bases from J, with 7 bases in between. The CDR3 runs 12 residues. The CDR3 sequence is CASSWRSTEAFF. CDR3 bases: TGTGCCAGCAGTTGGAGGTCCACTGAAGCTTTCTTT.

The chain recombines TRBV5-8 with TRBJ2-6; D remains unclear. V was pared by 3 bases and J by 1 base, with 11 bases between. CDR3 length equals 16 residues. Germline V CDR1 and CDR2: SGHTS, YDEGEE. The CDR3 nucleotides are TGTGCCAGCAGCTCGACACTTCCTTCTGGGGCCAACGTCCTGACTTTC. Residues: CASSSTLPSGANVLTF.

The rearrangement uses TRBV4-2 and TRBJ1-6; TRBD1 might be the D (5 bases). V lost 0 bases to trimming and J lost 13 bases, with 19 bases between them. The germline gives CDR1 LGHNA, CDR2 YNFKEQ. The CDR3 is made up of 16 amino acids. The CDR3 DNA reads TGTGCCAGCAGCCAAGATCTGCGGACGGCCGGGGGTCCCCTCCACTTT. This translates into CASSQDLRTAGGPLHF.